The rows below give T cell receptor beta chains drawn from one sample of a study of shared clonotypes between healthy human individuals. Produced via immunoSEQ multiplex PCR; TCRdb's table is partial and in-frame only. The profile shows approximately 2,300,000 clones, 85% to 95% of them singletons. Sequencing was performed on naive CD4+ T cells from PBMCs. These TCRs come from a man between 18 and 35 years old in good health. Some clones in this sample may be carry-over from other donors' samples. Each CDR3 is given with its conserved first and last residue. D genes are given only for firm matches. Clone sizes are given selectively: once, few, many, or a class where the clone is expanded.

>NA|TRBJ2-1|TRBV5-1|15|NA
CASSLLASSYNEQFF
TGCGCCAGCAGCTTGCTCGCGAGCTCCTACAATGAGCAGTTCTTC
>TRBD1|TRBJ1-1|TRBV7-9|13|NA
CASSLRTGFEAFF
TGTGCCAGCAGCTTACGGACAGGGTTTGAAGCTTTCTTT
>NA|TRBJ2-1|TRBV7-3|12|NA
CASSSGAGEQFF
TGTGCCAGCAGCTCAGGTGCGGGAGAGCAGTTCTTC
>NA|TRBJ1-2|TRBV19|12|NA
CASTDSLYGYTF
TGTGCCAGTACCGACAGCCTCTATGGCTACACCTTC
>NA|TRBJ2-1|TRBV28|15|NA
CASSLQGLGNDEQFF
TGTGCCAGCAGTTTACAGGGTCTAGGAAACGATGAGCAGTTCTTC
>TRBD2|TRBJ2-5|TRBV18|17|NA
CASSPPGLAGIGETQYF
TGTGCCAGCTCACCACCGGGACTAGCGGGAATCGGGGAGACCCAGTACTTC
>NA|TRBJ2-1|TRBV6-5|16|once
CASSYSISSEVHEQFF
TGTGCCAGCAGTTACTCGATTAGCTCAGAGGTCCATGAGCAGTTCTTC
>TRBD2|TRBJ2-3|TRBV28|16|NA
CASSLPPGGIPDTQYF
TGTGCCAGCAGTTTGCCGCCGGGGGGAATCCCCGATACGCAGTATTTT
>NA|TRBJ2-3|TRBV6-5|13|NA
CASSYSRLDTQYF
TGTGCCAGCAGTTACTCCCGCCTGGATACGCAGTATTTT
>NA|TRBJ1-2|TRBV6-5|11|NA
CASSGGYGYTF
TGTGCCAGCAGCGGGGGGTATGGCTACACCTTC
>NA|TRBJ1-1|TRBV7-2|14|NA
CASSFTGRNTEAFF
TGTGCCAGCAGCTTCACCGGCAGGAACACTGAAGCTTTCTTT
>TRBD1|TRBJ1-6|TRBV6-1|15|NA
CASSERQGLASPLHF
TGTGCCAGCAGTGAACGACAGGGTTTAGCCTCACCCCTCCACTTT
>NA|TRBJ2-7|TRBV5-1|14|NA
CASSFSGTPYEQYF
TGCGCCAGCAGCTTTTCCGGGACACCCTACGAGCAGTACTTC
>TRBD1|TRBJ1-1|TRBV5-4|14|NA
CASSSRQGNTEAFF
TGTGCCAGCAGCTCAAGACAGGGAAACACTGAAGCTTTCTTT
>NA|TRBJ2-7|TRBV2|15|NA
CASSKDRLNSYEQYF
TGTGCCAGCAGTAAGGACAGACTAAACTCCTACGAGCAGTACTTC
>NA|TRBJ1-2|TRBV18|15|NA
CASSPPMGKDGGYTF
TGTGCCAGCTCACCACCGATGGGGAAGGACGGTGGCTACACCTTC
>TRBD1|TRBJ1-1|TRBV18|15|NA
CASSFGQGRDTEAFF
TGTGCCAGCTCATTCGGACAGGGACGGGACACTGAAGCTTTCTTT
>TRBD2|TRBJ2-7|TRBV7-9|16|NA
CASSFQVLAGGGEQYF
TGTGCCAGCAGCTTCCAGGTCCTAGCGGGAGGGGGCGAGCAGTACTTC
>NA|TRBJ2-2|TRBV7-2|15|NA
CASSLTGDNTGELFF
TGTGCCAGCAGCTTAACCGGGGACAACACCGGGGAGCTGTTTTTT
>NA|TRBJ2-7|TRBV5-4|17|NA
CASSLFPPGLAMYEQYF
TGTGCCAGCAGCTTGTTTCCACCGGGCCTAGCGATGTACGAGCAGTACTTC
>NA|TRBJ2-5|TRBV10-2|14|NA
CASSEGWVKETQYF
TGCGCCAGCAGTGAGGGGTGGGTGAAAGAGACCCAGTACTTC
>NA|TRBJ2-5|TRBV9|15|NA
CASSVGTAEAGTQYF
TGTGCCAGCAGCGTAGGGACAGCTGAAGCGGGGACCCAGTACTTC
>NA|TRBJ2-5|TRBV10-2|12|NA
CASSESLETQYF
TGCGCCAGCAGTGAGAGTTTGGAGACCCAGTACTTC
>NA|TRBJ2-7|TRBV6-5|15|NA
CASKLYRDEAYEQYF
TGTGCCAGCAAACTTTACCGGGACGAGGCCTACGAGCAGTACTTC